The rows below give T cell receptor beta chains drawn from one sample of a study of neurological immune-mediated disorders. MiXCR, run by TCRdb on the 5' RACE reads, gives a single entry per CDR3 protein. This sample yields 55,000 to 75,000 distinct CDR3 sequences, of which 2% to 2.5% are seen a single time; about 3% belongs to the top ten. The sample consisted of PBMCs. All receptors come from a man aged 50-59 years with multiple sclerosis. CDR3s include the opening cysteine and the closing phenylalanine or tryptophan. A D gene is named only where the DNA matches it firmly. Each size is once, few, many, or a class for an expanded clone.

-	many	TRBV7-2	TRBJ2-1	CASSLVRVNEQFF	TGTGCCAGCAGCTTAGTAAGGGTCAATGAGCAGTTCTTC
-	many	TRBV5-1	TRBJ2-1	CASSFVGADNEQFF	TGCGCCAGCAGCTTTGTGGGGGCGGACAATGAGCAGTTCTTC
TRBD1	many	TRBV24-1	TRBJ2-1	CATSDTGQGPDNEQFF	TGTGCCACCAGTGATACGGGACAGGGACCTGACAATGAGCAGTTCTTC
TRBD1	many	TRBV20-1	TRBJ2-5	CSARYRGETQYF	TGCAGTGCTAGGTACAGGGGAGAGACCCAGTACTTC
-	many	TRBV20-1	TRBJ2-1	CSARTHHDEQFF	TGCAGTGCTAGAACCCACCACGATGAGCAGTTCTTC
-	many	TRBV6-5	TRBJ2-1	CASRGGPINEQFF	TGTGCCAGCAGGGGGGGACCGATCAATGAGCAGTTCTTC
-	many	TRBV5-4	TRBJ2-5	CASSLVPGQLGETQYF	TGTGCCAGCAGCTTGGTACCGGGCCAACTCGGTGAGACCCAGTACTTC
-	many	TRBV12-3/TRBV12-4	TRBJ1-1	CASSLGGVRAEAFF	TGTGCCAGCAGTTTGGGCGGAGTGAGGGCTGAAGCTTTCTTT
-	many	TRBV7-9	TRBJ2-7	CASSSPGHLYEQYF	TGTGCCAGCAGCTCTCCGGGACACCTCTACGAGCAGTACTTC
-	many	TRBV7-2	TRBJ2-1	CASSLNPPGSYNEQFF	TGTGCCAGCAGCCTTAATCCCCCGGGTTCCTACAATGAGCAGTTCTTC
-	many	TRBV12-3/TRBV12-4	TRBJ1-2	CASSLHQVGNYGYTF	TGTGCCAGCAGTTTACACCAGGTTGGGAACTATGGCTACACCTTC
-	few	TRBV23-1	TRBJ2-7	CASSRGDSPSVEQYF	TGCGCCAGCAGTCGGGGGGACAGCCCTTCGGTCGAGCAGTACTTC
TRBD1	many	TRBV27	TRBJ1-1	CASSIQGERTEAFF	TGTGCCAGCAGTATACAGGGGGAAAGGACTGAAGCTTTCTTT
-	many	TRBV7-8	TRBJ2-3	CASNFWEHTDTQYF	TGTGCCAGCAACTTCTGGGAACACACAGATACGCAGTATTTT
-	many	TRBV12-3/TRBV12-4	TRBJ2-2	CASSFTTGELFF	TGTGCCAGCAGTTTTACCACCGGGGAGCTGTTTTTT